The following is a T cell receptor (beta chain) sequence with its context. Its matching antigen is unknown. Germline CDR1 WSHSY, CDR2 SAAADI. The CDR3 sequence is 17 residues long. The V gene lost 0 bases and the J gene lost 4 bases, with 19 bases spanning the gap. The patients had HPV-negative, locally advanced oral cavity squamous cell carcinoma. The sample originates from a study of neoadjuvant anti-PD-1 for oral cavity cancer. Study-level results: Only a few patients per response group were TCR-analyzed; validation needed. Higher pretreatment blood Treg/Th17 ratios correlated with higher pretreatment blood and lower post-treatment tumor TCRbeta clonality.

Six replicates per PBMC sample, mostly from 400 to 500 ng of genomic DNA. Profiled with immunoSEQ multiplex PCR; TCRdb holds only in-frame clones, not every one. The table lists about 20,000 clones, approximately 70% of them singletons, with roughly 2.5% in the top ten. This chain joins TRBV10-2 and TRBJ2-7; no clear D. This clonotype was sampled from a person aged 35 to 85 with oral cavity squamous cell carcinoma. This specimen consisted of PBMCs, obtained before nivolumab (anti-PD-1) treatment. DNA for the CDR3: TGCGCCAGCAGTGAGTCCCTCGGCGGCCAGACGTTATACGAGCAGTACTTC. Its protein is CASSESLGGQTLYEQYF.